This entry lists 30 T cell receptor beta chains sequenced from one sample in a study of T-cell memory formation after mild COVID-19. TCRdb used MiXCR to reprocess the 5' RACE reads, holding one entry per CDR3 protein. The sample consists of approximately 450,000 distinct CDR3 sequences, 18% of them appearing once. Input material: PBMCs or a T cell subset sorted from them (not recorded which). These receptors were taken from an adult woman who had mild COVID-19 (a few samples of this study predate the infection). Cell type and time point are not known.

This clonotype appeared a few times. The chain is built from TRBV7-9 and TRBJ2-1; TRBD2 aligns across 10 bases. The CDR3 extends over 14 amino acids. The germline CDR1 and CDR2 sequences are SEHNR and FQNEAQ (reference sequence). The trim removed 4 bases at V and 9 bases at J, leaving 6 bases unmatched. The CDR3 spells CASSWRLAGAEQFF. The CDR3 region has the DNA TGTGCCAGCAGCTGGCGGCTAGCGGGGGCTGAGCAGTTCTTC.

The genes are TRBV7-3 and TRBJ2-1; no reliable D call. V was trimmed by 4 bases and J by 4 bases, leaving 14 bases between them. The CDR3 runs to 15 residues. Germline lookup yields CDR1 SGHTA and CDR2 FQGTGA. In DNA, the CDR3 is TGTGCCAGCAGCTCCCCGGACGCACGATACAATGAGCAGTTCTTC. It encodes CASSSPDARYNEQFF.

V is TRBV27 and J is TRBJ1-1; D is undetermined. In germline, CDR1 is MNHEY, CDR2 SMNVEV (reference sequence). The CDR3 is 13 residues long. V was pared by 7 bases and J by 4 bases, with 13 bases between. Here the CDR3 reads CASTPRRGTEAFF. The CDR3, as DNA: TGTGCCAGCACCCCGCGCCGGGGCACTGAAGCTTTCTTT.

J is TRBJ1-2 and V is TRBV9; 7 bases map to TRBD1. With V trimmed by 5 bases and J by 6 bases, 7 bases remained unmatched. This CDR3 is 13 amino acids long. Germline V gene lookup returns CDR1 SGDLS and CDR2 YYNGEE. Here the CDR3 DNA reads TGTGCCAGCAGAAAGGGGGCGCTTGATGGCTACACCTTC. Its translation: CASRKGALDGYTF. Full variable domain (rest looked up from reference TRBV9 and TRBJ1-2): DSGVTQTPKHLITATGQRVTLRCSPRSGDLSVYWYQQSLDQGLQFLIQYYNGEERAKGNILERFSAQQFPDLHSELNLSSLELGDSALYFCASRKGALDGYTFGSGTRLTVV.

In this sample, this clonotype turned up a few times. The chain is built from TRBV5-4 and TRBJ2-3, with a possible D match to TRBD1 (6 bases). The germline V gene has CDR1 SGHNT and CDR2 YYREEE (reference sequence). Trimming took 6 bases from V and 9 from J, leaving 14 bases between them. The CDR3 is 12 amino acids. The CDR3, as DNA: TGTGCCAGCAAACGTAAGCAGGGGACGCAGTATTTT. It specifies CASKRKQGTQYF. The whole variable domain, remainder taken from reference TRBV5-4 and TRBJ2-3, is ETGVTQSPTHLIKTRGQQVTLRCSSQSGHNTVSWYQQALGQGPQFIFQYYREEENGRGNFPPRFSGLQFPNYSSELNVNALELDDSALYLCASKRKQGTQYFGPGTRLTVL.

This clonotype turned up a few times. This chain's CDR3 is CASSSNPAEKTQYF. As DNA, the CDR3 is TGTGCCAGCAGCTCAAACCCTGCAGAGAAGACCCAGTACTTC. The genes are TRBV7-7 and TRBJ2-5, with D unresolved. The germline V and J ends were trimmed by 4 bases and 6 bases, with 15 bases remaining between them. CDR1 and CDR2 (germline): SSHAT, FNYEAQ (reference sequence). CDR3 length: 14 amino acids.

This clonotype has only a few counts. The genes are TRBV20-1 and TRBJ1-4; D is uncertain. CDR1 is DFQATT, CDR2 SNEGSKA, per germline (reference sequence). The length of the CDR3 is 11 residues. With 0 bases removed from V and 15 bases from J, the gap between germline ends came to 11 bases. The CDR3 nucleotides are TGCAGTGCTAGAGATGCCGGGATTGTGTTTTTT. Its protein is CSARDAGIVFF.

This sequence joins TRBV7-6 and TRBJ1-2; tentative D call: TRBD1 (6 bases). Germline lookup yields CDR1 SGHVS and CDR2 FNYEAQ. V lost 1 base to trimming and J lost 8 bases, with 17 bases between them. This CDR3 has 15 residues. This chain's CDR3 is CASSLERPGVGGYTF. The CDR3 nucleotides are TGTGCCAGCAGCTTAGAGCGCCCAGGGGTAGGCGGCTACACCTTC.

This clonotype has just a few counts. The chain employs TRBV12-3 or TRBV12-4 and TRBJ2-7; 11 bases are shared with TRBD2. This CDR3 has 16 residues. J gave up 0 bases and V 3 bases, and 4 bases lay outside the gene matches. For the CDR3, the DNA is TGTGCCAGCAGTTTCCGACTAGCGGGGCCCTCCTACGAGCAGTACTTC. Its protein is CASSFRLAGPSYEQYF.

This sequence joins TRBV29-1 and TRBJ2-7; 7 bases fit TRBD2. Germline V gene lookup returns CDR1 SQVTM and CDR2 ANQGSEA. This CDR3 contains 11 residues. With V trimmed by 3 bases and J by 8 bases, 4 bases remained unmatched. The CDR3 sequence: CSVDGGGKQYF. The DNA of the CDR3 is TGCAGCGTTGATGGGGGGGGGAAGCAGTACTTC.

This rearrangement joins TRBV5-1 to TRBJ2-4, with unresolved D. CDR1 and CDR2 (germline): SGHRS, YFSETQ. The CDR3 is made up of 9 amino acids. V lost 3 bases and J 13 bases, leaving 5 bases between the germline ends. The CDR3 sequence: CASSSGQYF. The CDR3 DNA follows: TGCGCCAGCAGCTCGGGCCAGTACTTC.

The chain is built from TRBV11-2 and TRBJ1-2; D is undetermined. CDR3 size: 13 residues. V was cut by 5 bases and J by 2 bases, with 9 bases left in between. Germline assignment: CDR1 SGHAT and CDR2 FQNNGV. In DNA, the CDR3 is TGTGCCAGCAGCCGCGACGGAAACTATGGCTACACCTTC. It translates to CASSRDGNYGYTF.

This clonotype occurred a few times. The gene calls are TRBV11-1 and TRBJ1-1, with D unresolved. With 3 bases removed from V and 8 bases from J, the gap between germline ends came to 19 bases. Looked up from germline, CDR1 is SGHAT and CDR2 is FQDESV (reference sequence). CDR3 length: 15 residues. The CDR3 nucleotides are TGTGCCAGCAGCTTCGGGTGGGCTGGGAGATTCGAAGCTTTCTTT. Translation gives CASSFGWAGRFEAFF.

This clonotype has just a few counts. The V and J genes are TRBV24-1 and TRBJ1-2, with D possibly TRBD1 on 5 matching bases. Germline V gene data show CDR1 as KGHDR and CDR2 as SFDVKD. CDR3 length: 15 amino acids. The V end was cut by 3 bases, the J end by 2 bases, with 12 bases between. This chain's CDR3 is CATSDGALGNYGYTF. CDR3 in DNA: TGTGCCACCAGTGATGGGGCCCTAGGGAACTATGGCTACACCTTC.

V usage is TRBV4-2 and J usage is TRBJ2-3, with 13 bases that match TRBD2. With V trimmed by 3 bases and J by 4 bases, 7 bases remained unmatched. The CDR3 covers 17 residues. Germline assignment: CDR1 LGHNA and CDR2 YNFKEQ. CDR3 DNA: TGTGCCAGCAGCCATCAAGGACTAGCGGGAGTCCCAGATACGCAGTATTTT. Protein: CASSHQGLAGVPDTQYF.

This clonotype has more than one count but fewer than ten. The CDR3 here is CASSQDSLQETQYF. The CDR3 DNA sequence: TGCGCCAGCAGCCAAGATAGCTTACAAGAGACCCAGTACTTC. The chain couples TRBV4-3 to TRBJ2-5; the D is unclear. The CDR3 consists of 14 residues. Trimming pared 0 bases from V and 2 bases from J, leaving 7 bases between. Per germline, CDR1 LGHNA and CDR2 YSLEER.

The V and J genes are TRBV5-1 and TRBJ2-3, with 8 bases that match TRBD2. The V and J ends lost 8 bases and 4 bases, in that order; junction bases with no gene match: 9. CDR3 length: 14 residues. Germline assignment: CDR1 SGHRS and CDR2 YFSETQ. Here the CDR3 reads CASAELAASDTQYF. The CDR3 DNA follows: TGCGCCAGTGCTGAACTAGCGGCCTCAGATACGCAGTATTTT.

This chain joins TRBV18 and TRBJ1-2; 11 positions match TRBD1. CDR1 and CDR2 (germline): KGHSH, LQKENI. CDR3 length: 17 amino acids. With 3 bases clipped from V and 6 bases from J, the junction kept 12 bases outside the gene matches. CDR3 residues: CASSPVHGDRGVDGYTF. The CDR3 nucleotides are TGTGCCAGCTCACCGGTCCATGGGGACAGGGGGGTCGATGGCTACACCTTC.

This sequence joins TRBV3-1 and TRBJ2-5; 11 nucleotides align to TRBD2. Trimming at V came to 4 bases and at J to 7 bases, leaving 5 bases not matched to a gene. CDR3 length equals 14 residues. CDR1 is LGHDT and CDR2 is YNNKEL in the germline V gene (reference sequence). This CDR3 is CASSPGLAVVTQYF. As DNA, the CDR3 is TGTGCCAGCAGCCCGGGACTAGCGGTCGTGACCCAGTACTTC.

This clonotype has more than one count but fewer than ten. The chain is built from TRBV4-1 and TRBJ2-1; no definite D call. V lost 1 base to trimming and J lost 7 bases, with 5 bases between them. CDR1 and CDR2 (germline): MGHRA, YSYEKL. CDR3 size: 12 residues. In DNA, the CDR3 is TGCGCCAGCAGCCAAGTCATGAATGAGCAGTTCTTC. As protein: CASSQVMNEQFF.

The rearrangement links TRBV5-1 to TRBJ1-6, with D possibly TRBD1 on 6 matching bases. The germline V gene encodes CDR1 SGHRS and CDR2 YFSETQ. This CDR3 comprises 15 residues. Between the trimmed V and J ends, which lost 2 bases and 7 bases, there was a span of 13 bases. The CDR3 loop reads CASSFQRQANSPLHF. CDR3 coding DNA: TGCGCCAGCAGCTTCCAACGACAGGCCAATTCACCCCTCCACTTT.

This clonotype was counted between two and nine times. The CDR3 sequence: CASSQDFSRGTSGTADTQYF. The DNA for the CDR3 is TGCGCCAGCAGCCAAGACTTCTCTCGTGGCACTAGCGGGACGGCAGATACGCAGTATTTT. J is TRBJ2-3 and V is TRBV4-3; 10 nucleotides agree with TRBD2. The V gene end was trimmed by 0 bases and the J gene end by 4 bases; junction bases not matched to a gene: 16. Germline V lookup: CDR1 LGHNA, CDR2 YSLEER. The CDR3 is made up of 20 amino acids.

This clonotype has a handful of counts. V usage is TRBV11-2 and J usage is TRBJ2-1, with D possibly matching TRBD1 (5 bases). CDR3 size: 19 residues. Germline V gene sequence: CDR1 SGHAT, CDR2 FQNNGV. The ends were cut back, 4 bases at V and 7 bases at J, with 29 bases in the middle. The CDR3 is CASSSRPSSFRDLGNEQFF. CDR3 nucleotides: TGTGCCAGCAGCTCCAGACCATCGTCCTTCAGGGATCTGGGGAATGAGCAGTTCTTC.

This sequence joins TRBV6-5 and TRBJ1-1; TRBD1 matches at 8 bases. V dropped 8 bases and J dropped 0; count of bases not matched to a gene: 8. The length of the CDR3 is 15 residues. CDR1 MNHEY and CDR2 SVGAGI come from the germline V gene. This CDR3 reads CASASDRAVNTEAFF. For the CDR3, the DNA is TGTGCCAGCGCTTCGGACAGGGCCGTGAACACTGAAGCTTTCTTT.

This clonotype occurred a few times. The chain has TRBV20-1 and TRBJ2-1; TRBD2 might be the D (6 bases). Per the germline V gene, CDR1 is DFQATT and CDR2 is SNEGSKA (reference sequence). V dropped 5 bases and J dropped 6 bases, with 14 bases sitting between them. The CDR3 contains 13 residues. The CDR3 DNA follows: TGCAGTGCTCCCATGGCGGGGTTCAATGAGCAGTTCTTC. This gives the protein CSAPMAGFNEQFF.

This clonotype was detected only a few times. The chain employs TRBV24-1 and TRBJ2-5; 8 nucleotides line up with TRBD2. J lost 4 bases, V lost 5 bases, and 8 bases had no gene match. The germline V gene has CDR1 KGHDR and CDR2 SFDVKD. The length of the CDR3 is 15 residues. The chain's CDR3 is CATSVQAGASETQYF. The CDR3 nucleotides are TGTGCCACCAGTGTTCAAGCGGGGGCATCAGAGACCCAGTACTTC.

This clonotype was counted between two and nine times. CDR3 sequence: CASRQGESTEAFF. CDR3 sequence (DNA): TGTGCCAGCAGGCAGGGGGAGTCCACTGAAGCTTTCTTT. This chain connects TRBV2 to TRBJ1-1, with TRBD1 matching 7 bases. There are 13 residues in the CDR3. The trim removed 6 bases at V and 4 bases at J, leaving 5 bases unmatched. Germline V gene sequence: CDR1 SNHLY, CDR2 FYNNEI.

V usage is TRBV20-1 and J usage is TRBJ1-2; D is unclear. The CDR3 length is 13 residues. Trimming pared 6 bases from V and 3 bases from J, leaving 14 bases between. Germline V gene lookup returns CDR1 DFQATT and CDR2 SNEGSKA (reference sequence). The CDR3 nucleotides read TGCAGTGCCAGATCTGGCAGGCACTATGGCTACACCTTC. Amino acid sequence: CSARSGRHYGYTF.

This clonotype has a count of ten or more. The V call is TRBV7-9, the J call TRBJ2-7; D unresolved. Germline CDR1 reads SEHNR; CDR2 reads FQNEAQ (reference sequence). The CDR3 is 14 residues long. V lost 2 bases, J lost 1 base, and 9 bases lay in between. DNA of the CDR3: TGTGCCAGCAGCTTACCCGGTAGTTCCTACGAGCAGTACTTC. Translation: CASSLPGSSYEQYF.

This chain joins TRBV7-6 and TRBJ2-1, with TRBD2 matching 14 bases. The V segment lost 4 bases and the J segment 8 bases; nucleotides outside the gene matches: 10. CDR3 length equals 17 residues. The germline V gene encodes CDR1 SGHVS and CDR2 FNYEAQ. The CDR3 reads CASSSWTSGRPVYEQFF. CDR3 sequence (DNA): TGTGCCAGCAGCTCCTGGACTAGCGGGAGGCCAGTTTATGAGCAGTTCTTC.